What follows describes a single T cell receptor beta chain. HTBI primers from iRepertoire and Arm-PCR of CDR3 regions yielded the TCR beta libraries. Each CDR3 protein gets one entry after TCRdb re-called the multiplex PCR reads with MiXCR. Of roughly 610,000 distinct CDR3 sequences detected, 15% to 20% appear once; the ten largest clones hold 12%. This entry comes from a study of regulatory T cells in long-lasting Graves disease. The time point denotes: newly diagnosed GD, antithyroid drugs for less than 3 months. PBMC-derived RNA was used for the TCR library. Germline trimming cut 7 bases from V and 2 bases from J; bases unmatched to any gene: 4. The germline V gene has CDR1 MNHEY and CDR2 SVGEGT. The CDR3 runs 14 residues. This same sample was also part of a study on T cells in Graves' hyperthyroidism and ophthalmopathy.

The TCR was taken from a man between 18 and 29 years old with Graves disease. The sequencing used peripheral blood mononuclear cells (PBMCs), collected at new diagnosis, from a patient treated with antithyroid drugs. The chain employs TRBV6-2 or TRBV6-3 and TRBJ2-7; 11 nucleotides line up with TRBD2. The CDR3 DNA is TGTGCCAGCAACGAACTAGCGGGGGCCTACGAGCAGTACTTC. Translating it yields CASNELAGAYEQYF.